This TCR beta chain was found in a study of cytomegalovirus exposure and HLA in healthy donors. Study results and caveats: Judged likely to be a sequencing artifact was a cluster of highly shared sequence variants.

The primer mix had 60 Vbeta and 13 Jbeta primers. How the authors handled the data: A follow-up analysis tallied 60 million to 85 million unique TCR beta chains, roughly 11 million shared. Sequencing used immunoSEQ multiplex PCR; TCRdb keeps in-frame clones, though not all of them. Clone size and the V and J calls come from that table; the DNA yielded D and trimming. Of some 180,000 clones in the sample, more than 75% were seen once. CDR3 length equals 15 residues. The V and J ends lost 1 base and 2 bases respectively, with 12 bases between them. Germline values: CDR1 LNHNV, CDR2 YYDKDF (reference sequence). Notes on this clone: The antigen remains unidentified.

Source material: PBMCs. This receptor was obtained from a man aged 35-49 years in good health and CMV-seropositive. V is TRBV15 and J is TRBJ2-7, with D possibly matching TRBD2 (7 bases). The CDR3 loop is CATSRGGGRAYEQYF. The CDR3 DNA sequence: TGTGCCACCAGCAGAGGGGGGGGGCGGGCCTACGAGCAGTACTTC.